This T cell receptor beta chain originates from a study of blood T cells in healthy people across ages. Study conclusions and caveats: Researchers report that TCR beta diversity correlated strongly with naive T cell percentage. Considered underestimates were the diversity estimates obtained from one million T cells.

Germline CDR1 SGHRS, CDR2 YFSETQ. The V and J ends lost 1 base and 5 bases respectively, with 13 bases between them. CDR3 length equals 14 residues. A second roughly 6 to 11 cycle PCR used barcoded and J-beta primers. TCRdb ran MiXCR on the 5' RACE reads and lists one entry per CDR3 protein. The sample holds about 930,000 distinct CDR3 sequences, under 35% seen once. This clonotype was observed many times. Antigen: not known. These data were also reused for a study on T cells of mothers and their children. This second study says: According to the study, all extracted RNA entered cDNA synthesis at roughly 1.5 ug per 15 ul. Related mother-child pairs shared marginally more repertoire than unrelated pairs, though not significantly.

The source of this sequence is a woman in her thirties or forties in good health. The chain recombines TRBV5-1 with TRBJ2-7, with D possibly TRBD2 on 5 matching bases. The material sequenced was blood. CDR3 loop: CASSLPGSKDEQYF. In nucleotides, the CDR3 is TGCGCCAGCAGCTTGCCGGGGTCAAAGGACGAGCAGTACTTC.